The 4 T cell receptor beta chains reported below all come from one sample, sequenced in a study of blood T cells in healthy people across ages. Primers used in a second PCR of about 6 to 11 cycles were a sample-barcoded 5' primer and a J-beta primer mix. MiXCR, run by TCRdb on the 5' RACE reads, gives a single entry per CDR3 protein. The sample consists of around 1,900,000 distinct CDR3 sequences, approximately 40% of them appearing once. Sequences were obtained from blood. All receptors come from a human donor in good health.

The chain couples TRBV5-5 to TRBJ2-7; D gene ambiguous. CDR3 length equals 14 residues. With 2 bases removed from V and 6 bases from J, the gap between germline ends came to 15 bases. CDR1 and CDR2 from the germline V gene are SGHKS and YYEKEE (reference sequence). CDR3 DNA sequence: TGTGCCAGCAGCTTAAGGCCCCAAAAGGGCGAGCAGTACTTC. Protein product: CASSLRPQKGEQYF.

The chain combines TRBV6-6 with TRBJ2-7; 9 bases fit TRBD1. The germline gives CDR1 MNHNY, CDR2 SVGAGI (reference sequence). The V and J ends lost 8 bases and 0 bases, in that order; junction bases with no gene match: 2. The CDR3 consists of 13 residues. CDR3 sequence: CASRQGVSYEQYF. CDR3 nucleotide sequence: TGTGCCAGCCGACAGGGGGTCTCCTACGAGCAGTACTTC.

The J gene is TRBJ2-4, the V gene TRBV7-6, with a weak D call TRBD2 (5 bases). The closer fit of TRBJ2-7 to the DNA end suggests the J call may be wrong. Germline assignment: CDR1 SGHVS and CDR2 FNYEAQ. This CDR3 contains 15 residues. CDR3 DNA sequence: TGTGCCAGCAGCTTAGATTTCGGGATTACCTACGAGCAGTACTTC. Protein product: CASSLDFGITYEQYF.

J is TRBJ2-5 and V is TRBV7-3; D remains ambiguous. With 8 bases removed from V and 2 bases from J, the gap between germline ends came to 18 bases. Looked up from germline, CDR1 is SGHTA and CDR2 is FQGTGA. There are 15 residues in the CDR3. The CDR3 DNA follows: TGTGCCAGCGCCAAGAGTACCGGGTCACAAGAGACCCAGTACTTC. Translated, it gives CASAKSTGSQETQYF.